This T cell receptor beta chain was recovered during a study of vaccination effects on CD4 cells after COVID-19. Study information: Wells containing approximately 2 million PBMC each were cultured with 10 IU/ml IL-2 and approximately 10 ug/ml peptides. Study-wide points: Cross-reactivity toward common cold coronaviruses was confined to only 1 of 255 vaccine-induced clones in healthy vaccinees.

Here immunoSEQ multiplex PCR was the method, and the copy in TCRdb shows in-frame clones only, minus some. The table lists 45,000 to 60,000 clones, 60% to 85% of them singletons, with roughly 3% in the top ten. This clone has only one observation. Its antigen is unknown. Per the germline V gene, CDR1 is MNHEY and CDR2 is SVGEGT. CDR3 length equals 15 residues. With V trimmed by 1 base and J by 7 bases, 7 bases remained unmatched. Researchers isolated CD4+ T cells once around 11 days of culture had elapsed. Sequenced material: CD4+ T cells from PBMCs cultured without peptide, taken before COVID-19 vaccination. This sequence originates from a human donor who received a COVID-19 vaccine. V usage is TRBV6-2 or TRBV6-3 and J usage is TRBJ2-1; 7 bases align to TRBD2. The CDR3 DNA is TGTGCCAGCAGTTACTTTGGGACTAAGTCAAATGAGCAGTTCTTC. It codes for CASSYFGTKSNEQFF.